This is a list of T cell receptor beta chains from one sample in a study of cytomegalovirus exposure and HLA in healthy donors. Produced via immunoSEQ multiplex PCR; TCRdb's table is partial and in-frame only. The sample shows 150,000 or so clones, roughly 75% of them seen only once. Sequenced material: PBMCs. These receptors all come from a woman in her thirties or forties in good health and CMV-seropositive. Each CDR3 is given without its conserved first and last residue. The order of the fields is J gene, V gene, CDR3 protein.

J: TRBJ2-5; V: TRBV7-8; CDR3: ASSLRGGGWETQY
J: TRBJ2-1; V: TRBV5-4; CDR3: ASSWGLAGEGEQF
J: TRBJ2-5; V: TRBV7-9; CDR3: ASSLEAQGRAETQY
J: TRBJ2-1; V: TRBV27; CDR3: ASSSGQGVFSYNEQF
J: TRBJ2-7; V: TRBV19; CDR3: ASSLQPGTSEPYEQY
J: TRBJ1-3; V: TRBV18; CDR3: ASSPDRAVGNTIY
J: TRBJ1-5; V: TRBV6-5; CDR3: ASSYSTRAEQPQH
J: TRBJ2-7; V: TRBV6-1; CDR3: ATAQGSGSYEQY
J: TRBJ1-5; V: TRBV27; CDR3: ASRKGVLAQPQH
J: TRBJ2-3; V: TRBV7-2; CDR3: ASSLVARAAGRVDTQY
J: TRBJ2-3; V: TRBV11-2; CDR3: ASSTRTSGSTDTQY
J: TRBJ2-7; V: TRBV4-3; CDR3: ASSQDRRQGKQY